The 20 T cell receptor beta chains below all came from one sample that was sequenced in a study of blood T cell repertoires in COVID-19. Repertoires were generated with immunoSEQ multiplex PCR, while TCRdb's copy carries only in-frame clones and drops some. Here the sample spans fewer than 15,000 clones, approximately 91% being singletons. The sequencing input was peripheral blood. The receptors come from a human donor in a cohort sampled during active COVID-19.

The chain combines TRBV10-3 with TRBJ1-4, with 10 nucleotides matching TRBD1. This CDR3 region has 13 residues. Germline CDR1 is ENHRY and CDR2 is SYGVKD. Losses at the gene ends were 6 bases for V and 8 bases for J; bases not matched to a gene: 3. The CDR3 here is CAIRGTGEEKLFF. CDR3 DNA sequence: TGTGCCATCAGGGGGACAGGGGAGGAAAAACTGTTTTTT.

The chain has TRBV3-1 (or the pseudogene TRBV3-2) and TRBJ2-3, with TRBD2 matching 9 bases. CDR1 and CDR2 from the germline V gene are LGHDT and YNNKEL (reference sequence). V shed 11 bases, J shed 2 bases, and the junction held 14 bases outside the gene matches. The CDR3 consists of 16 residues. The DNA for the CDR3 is TGTGCCGTAAGGGGGGCTAGCGGGGAGATCACAGATACGCAGTATTTT. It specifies CAVRGASGEITDTQYF.

The CDR3 region has the DNA TGCGCCAGCAGCTCGCAGGGGTTAAACACCGGGGAGCTGTTTTTT. Its protein is CASSSQGLNTGELFF. V gene TRBV5-1 combines with J gene TRBJ2-2; possibly TRBD1 for D (6 bases). From germline, CDR1 is SGHRS and CDR2 YFSETQ. The V gene lost 3 bases and the J gene lost 2 bases, with 11 bases spanning the gap. The CDR3 has 15 amino acids.

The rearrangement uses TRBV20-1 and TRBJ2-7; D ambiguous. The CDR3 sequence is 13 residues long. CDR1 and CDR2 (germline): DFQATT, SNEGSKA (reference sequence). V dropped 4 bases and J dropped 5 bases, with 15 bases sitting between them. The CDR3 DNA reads TGCAGTGCTATTGAAGTACATCGAAACGAGCAGTACTTC. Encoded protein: CSAIEVHRNEQYF.

The chain's CDR3 is CASSQGPGQGARQPQHF. In DNA form, the CDR3 reads TGCGCCAGCAGCCAAGGACCGGGACAGGGGGCAAGACAGCCCCAGCATTTT. The rearrangement uses TRBV4-1 and TRBJ1-5; 12 bases line up with TRBD1. The ends lost 1 base at V and 7 bases at J; junction bases unmatched: 8. Looked up from germline, CDR1 is MGHRA and CDR2 is YSYEKL. The CDR3 is 17 amino acids.

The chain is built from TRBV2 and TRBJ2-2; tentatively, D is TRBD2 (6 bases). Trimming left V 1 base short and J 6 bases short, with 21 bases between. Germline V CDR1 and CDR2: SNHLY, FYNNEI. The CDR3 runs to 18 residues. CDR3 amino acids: CASSEGKGRRVSAGELFF. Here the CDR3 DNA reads TGTGCCAGCAGTGAAGGTAAGGGGAGGAGGGTTAGTGCCGGGGAGCTGTTTTTT.

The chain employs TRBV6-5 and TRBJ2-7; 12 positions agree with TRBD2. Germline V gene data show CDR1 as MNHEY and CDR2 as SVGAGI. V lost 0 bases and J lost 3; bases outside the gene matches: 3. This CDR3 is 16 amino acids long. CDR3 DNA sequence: TGTGCCAGCAGTTACTCGACTAGCGGGAGTCTCTACGAGCAGTACTTC. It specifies CASSYSTSGSLYEQYF.

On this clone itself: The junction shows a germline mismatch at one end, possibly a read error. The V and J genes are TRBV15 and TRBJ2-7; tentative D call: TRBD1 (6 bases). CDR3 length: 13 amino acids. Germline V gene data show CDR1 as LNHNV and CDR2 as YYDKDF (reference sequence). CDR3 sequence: CATSRDGGDRPVF. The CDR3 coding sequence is TGTGCCACCAGCAGAGATGGGGGCGACAGGCCCGTGTTC.

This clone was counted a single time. The CDR3 spells CASSLDRRYTDTQYF. The CDR3 DNA reads as TGTGCCAGCAGCTTGGACAGGCGCTACACAGATACGCAGTATTTT. The chain joins TRBV5-4 to TRBJ2-3, with a weak D call TRBD1 (5 bases). Trimming removed 0 bases from V and 2 bases from J, with 10 bases in between. CDR1 is SGHNT, CDR2 YYREEE, per germline (reference sequence). This CDR3 has 15 amino acids.

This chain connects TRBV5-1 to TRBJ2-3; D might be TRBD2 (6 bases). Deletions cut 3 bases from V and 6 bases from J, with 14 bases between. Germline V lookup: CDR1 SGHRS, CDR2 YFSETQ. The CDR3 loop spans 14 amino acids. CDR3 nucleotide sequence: TGCGCCAGCAGCTCAAGGGCGGGGACCGATACGCAGTATTTT. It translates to CASSSRAGTDTQYF.

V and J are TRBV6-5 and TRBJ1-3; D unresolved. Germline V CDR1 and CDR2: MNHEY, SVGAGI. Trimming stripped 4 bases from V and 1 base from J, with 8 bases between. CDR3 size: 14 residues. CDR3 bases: TGTGCCAGCAGTTTCTCCCATTCTGGAAACACCATATATTTT. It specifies CASSFSHSGNTIYF.

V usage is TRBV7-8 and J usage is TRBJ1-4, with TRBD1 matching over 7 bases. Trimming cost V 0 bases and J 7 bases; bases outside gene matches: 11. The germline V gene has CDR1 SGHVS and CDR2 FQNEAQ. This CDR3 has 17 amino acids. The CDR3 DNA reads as TGTGCCAGCAGCTTAGCGCGAAAGGGGGCGCGCGGTGAAAAACTGTTTTTT. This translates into CASSLARKGARGEKLFF.

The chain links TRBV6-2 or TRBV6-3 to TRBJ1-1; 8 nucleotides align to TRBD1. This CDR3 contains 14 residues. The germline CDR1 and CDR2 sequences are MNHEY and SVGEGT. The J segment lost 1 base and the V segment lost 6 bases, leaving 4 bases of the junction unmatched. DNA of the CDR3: TGTGCCAGCAGCTCTCAGGGGGCGAACACTGAAGCTTTCTTT. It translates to CASSSQGANTEAFF.

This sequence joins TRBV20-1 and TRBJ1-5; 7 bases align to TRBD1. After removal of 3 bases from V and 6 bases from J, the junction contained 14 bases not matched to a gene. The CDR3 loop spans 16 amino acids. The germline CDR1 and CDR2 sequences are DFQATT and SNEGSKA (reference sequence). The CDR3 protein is CSASVRNRGSGQPQHF. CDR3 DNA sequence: TGCAGTGCTAGTGTACGAAACAGGGGTTCGGGTCAGCCCCAGCATTTT.

CDR3 amino acids: CASSLDRGTDTQYF. The CDR3, as DNA: TGTGCCAGCAGCCTAGACAGGGGTACAGATACGCAGTATTTT. The chain is built from TRBV7-2 and TRBJ2-3, with 8 bases matching TRBD1. Germline CDR1 SGHTA, CDR2 FQGNSA. The CDR3 length is 14 residues. V was pared by 5 bases and J by 3 bases, with 4 bases of the junction left unmatched.

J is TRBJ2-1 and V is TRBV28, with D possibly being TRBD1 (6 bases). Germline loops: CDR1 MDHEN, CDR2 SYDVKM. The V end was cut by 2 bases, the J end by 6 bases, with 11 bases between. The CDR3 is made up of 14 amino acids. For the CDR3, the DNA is TGTGCCAGCAGTTTACAGACAGGTAGCAATGAGCAGTTCTTC. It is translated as CASSLQTGSNEQFF.

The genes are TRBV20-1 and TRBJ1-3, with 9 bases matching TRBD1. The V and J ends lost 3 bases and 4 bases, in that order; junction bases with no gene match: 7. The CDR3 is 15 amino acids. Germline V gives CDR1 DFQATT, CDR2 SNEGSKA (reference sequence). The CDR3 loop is CSASWGQGSGNTIYF. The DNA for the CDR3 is TGCAGTGCTAGTTGGGGACAGGGCTCGGGAAACACCATATATTTT.

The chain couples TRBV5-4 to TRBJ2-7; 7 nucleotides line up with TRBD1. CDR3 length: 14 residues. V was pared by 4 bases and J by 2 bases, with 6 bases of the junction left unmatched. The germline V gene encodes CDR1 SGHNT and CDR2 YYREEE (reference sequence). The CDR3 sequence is CASSQDQGAYEQYF. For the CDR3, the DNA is TGTGCCAGCAGCCAGGACCAGGGGGCCTACGAGCAGTACTTC. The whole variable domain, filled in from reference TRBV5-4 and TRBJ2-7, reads ETGVTQSPTHLIKTRGQQVTLRCSSQSGHNTVSWYQQALGQGPQFIFQYYREEENGRGNFPPRFSGLQFPNYSSELNVNALELDDSALYLCASSQDQGAYEQYFGPGTRLTVT.

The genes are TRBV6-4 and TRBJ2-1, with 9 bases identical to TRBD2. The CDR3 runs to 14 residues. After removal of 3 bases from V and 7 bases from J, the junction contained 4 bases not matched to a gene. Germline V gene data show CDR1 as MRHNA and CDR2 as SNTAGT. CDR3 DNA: TGTGCCAGCAGTGAGCGGGAGGGCTGGAATGAGCAGTTCTTC. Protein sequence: CASSEREGWNEQFF.

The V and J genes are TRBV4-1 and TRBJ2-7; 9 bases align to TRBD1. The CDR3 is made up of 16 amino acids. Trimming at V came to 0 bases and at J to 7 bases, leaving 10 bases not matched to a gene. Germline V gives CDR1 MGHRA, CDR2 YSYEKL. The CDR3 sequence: CASSQDWGRDRVEQYF. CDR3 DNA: TGCGCCAGCAGCCAAGATTGGGGCCGGGACAGGGTGGAGCAGTACTTC.